This T cell receptor (beta chain) is drawn from a study of graft-versus-host responses after intestinal transplantation. The method was immunoSEQ multiplex PCR; TCRdb's version includes in-frame clones alone and lacks a portion of them. The sample holds about 100,000 clones, around 90% seen once. The length of the CDR3 is 14 residues. The germline CDR1 and CDR2 sequences are SGHRS and YFSETQ. The germline V and J ends were trimmed by 4 bases and 5 bases, with 15 bases remaining between them. The V gene is TRBV5-1, the J gene TRBJ2-5; D is tentatively TRBD1 or TRBD2 (6 bases each). The specimen comprised PBMCs, sampled around 450 days after intestinal transplant. This receptor was obtained from a human patient who received an intestinal transplant, so some T cells may come from the graft donor. CDR3 nucleotides: TGCGCCAGCAGCCTGATGGGGGGCGCGGAGACCCAGTACTTC. Its protein product is CASSLMGGAETQYF.